Below, 18 T cell receptor beta chains from the same sample are listed, as sequenced in a study of T cells in Graves' hyperthyroidism and ophthalmopathy. TCR beta CDR3 region amplification was performed from RNA transcripts. HTBI primers drove first-round RT-PCR of the TCR CDR3. TCRdb reprocessed the multiplex PCR reads with MiXCR, giving one entry per CDR3 protein. The sample consists of about half a million distinct CDR3 sequences, roughly 25% of them appearing once. Material for sequencing was blood. The receptors stem from a woman aged 30 to 39 with Graves' ophthalmopathy.

This clonotype came up many times. The genes are TRBV27 and TRBJ1-2; D is unclear. CDR1 and CDR2 (germline): MNHEY, SMNVEV (reference sequence). The CDR3 extends over 12 amino acids. Deletions cut 5 bases from V and 5 bases from J, with 9 bases between. CDR3 coding DNA: TGTGCCAGCAGTGTCGCCGGGTATGGCTACACCTTC. This codes for CASSVAGYGYTF.

This clonotype has ten or more counts. The V and J genes are TRBV11-3 and TRBJ2-2; 8 positions agree with TRBD1. The CDR3 covers 15 residues. The germline V gene encodes CDR1 SGHNT and CDR2 YENEEA. Trimming at V came to 5 bases and at J to 3 bases, leaving 5 bases not matched to a gene. The CDR3: CASSAGTGYTGELFF. The CDR3, as DNA: TGTGCCAGCAGCGCCGGGACAGGCTACACCGGGGAGCTGTTTTTT.

V gene TRBV7-8 combines with J gene TRBJ1-1; the match to TRBD1 covers 7 bases. The CDR3 covers 16 residues. Unmatched junction bases numbered 12, after V lost 5 bases and J lost 3 bases. Germline V gene data show CDR1 as SGHVS and CDR2 as FQNEAQ. CDR3 bases: TGTGCCAGCAGCGTAGTTCCGGTACAGGGGTACACTGAAGCTTTCTTT. It encodes CASSVVPVQGYTEAFF.

The table lists this clonotype with many counts. The V call is TRBV6-5, the J call TRBJ1-2; D is perhaps TRBD1 (5 bases). The V and J ends lost 7 bases and 8 bases respectively, with 17 bases between them. Germline V lookup: CDR1 MNHEY, CDR2 SVGAGI. The CDR3 covers 13 residues. CDR3 sequence reads: CASMRQLWMGYTF. The CDR3 DNA sequence: TGTGCCAGCATGCGACAGTTGTGGATGGGCTACACCTTC.

This chain links TRBV20-1 with TRBJ1-1; 12 bases match TRBD1. CDR1 and CDR2 from the germline V gene are DFQATT and SNEGSKA (reference sequence). Trimming cost V 5 bases and J 5 bases; bases outside gene matches: 9. There are 15 residues in the CDR3. CDR3 sequence (DNA): TGCAGTGCTGGAGGCCGGGACAGGGGGCGGACTGAAGCTTTCTTT. Its translation: CSAGGRDRGRTEAFF.

This clonotype showed up just once. The chain uses TRBV19 and TRBJ2-7; 7 bases align to TRBD2. CDR3 size: 15 residues. Germline lookup yields CDR1 LNHDA and CDR2 SQIVND (reference sequence). V lost 5 bases to trimming and J lost 4 bases; unmatched junction nucleotides: 11. The CDR3 DNA reads TGTGCCAGTAGTCCCGGACCCTGGGGGGGATACGAGCAGTACTTC. Translating gives CASSPGPWGGYEQYF.

This rearrangement joins TRBV11-2 to TRBJ2-5; no firm D call. Germline CDR1 SGHAT, CDR2 FQNNGV. The V end was cut by 5 bases, the J end by 2 bases, with 15 bases between. The CDR3 covers 15 residues. This chain's CDR3 is CASSHTIDLQETQYF. The CDR3 bases are TGTGCCAGCAGCCATACGATAGACTTGCAAGAGACCCAGTACTTC.

This clonotype has a handful of counts. A read error is possible here, since a much larger clone lies one base away. The J gene is TRBJ2-5, the V gene TRBV3-1; the D gene is possibly TRBD1 (6 bases). V lost 6 bases, J lost 3 bases, and 8 bases lay in between. The CDR3 runs to 12 residues. Germline V gives CDR1 LGHDT, CDR2 YNNKEL (reference sequence). CDR3 in DNA: TGTGCCAGCAGTTGGACAGAAGAGACCCAGTACTTC. Translated, it gives CASSWTEETQYF.

This clonotype has more than one count but fewer than ten. The chain couples TRBV7-8 to TRBJ2-5, with 7 bases aligning to TRBD1. Germline assignment: CDR1 SGHVS and CDR2 FQNEAQ. CDR3 length equals 14 residues. V gave up 5 bases and J gave up 5 bases; unmatched junction bases: 8. Written as DNA, the CDR3 is TGTGCCAGCAGCCTTAAGGGGGCCTACGAGACCCAGTACTTC. Translation: CASSLKGAYETQYF.

This clonotype showed up many times. V usage is TRBV2 and J usage is TRBJ2-7; D uncertain. V shed 8 bases and J shed 3 bases, with 8 bases lying between them. The length of the CDR3 is 11 residues. Germline values: CDR1 SNHLY, CDR2 FYNNEI. CDR3 DNA: TGTGCCAGCCTGACGGACTACGAGCAGTACTTC. Translated: CASLTDYEQYF.

The sample holds many counts of this clonotype. The rearrangement uses TRBV2 and TRBJ1-2; 8 nucleotides agree with TRBD1. Germline trimming cut 4 bases from V and 7 bases from J; bases unmatched to any gene: 5. The CDR3 runs 13 residues. The germline gives CDR1 SNHLY, CDR2 FYNNEI. The CDR3 bases are TGTGCCAGCAGTGTAGAGGACAGGGCTGGCTACACCTTC. Its translation: CASSVEDRAGYTF.

This clonotype was observed many times. The rearrangement joins TRBV20-1 to TRBJ1-1; D perhaps matches TRBD1 (5 bases). The V gene lost 5 bases and the J gene lost 6 bases, with 19 bases spanning the gap. The germline V gene encodes CDR1 DFQATT and CDR2 SNEGSKA (reference sequence). The CDR3 is made up of 14 amino acids. The CDR3 nucleotides read TGCAGTGCTCTAACCTTTCGGGGGGGAGCTGAAGCTTTCTTT. Translation gives CSALTFRGGAEAFF.

Ten or more counts support this clonotype. The rearrangement links TRBV12-3 or TRBV12-4 to TRBJ1-2, with a possible D match to TRBD1 (6 bases). This CDR3 region has 14 residues. Trimming removed 1 base from V and 8 bases from J, with 14 bases in between. CDR3 protein: CASSLGGAGKGYTF. The DNA for the CDR3 is TGTGCCAGCAGTTTAGGGGGGGCAGGGAAGGGCTACACCTTC.

In its sample, this clonotype was seen many times. This chain joins TRBV20-1 and TRBJ2-7; the D gene is possibly TRBD1 (6 bases). Germline V gene lookup returns CDR1 DFQATT and CDR2 SNEGSKA (reference sequence). The CDR3 totals 14 residues. V gave up 5 bases and J gave up 2 bases, with 16 bases separating them. DNA for the CDR3: TGCAGTGCTTGGGGGAAACGGACAGCCTACGAGCAGTACTTC. Protein product: CSAWGKRTAYEQYF.

The CDR3 region is CSAQPRGLSGNTIYF. CDR3 coding DNA: TGCAGTGCTCAGCCCAGGGGTCTCTCTGGAAACACCATATATTTT. The gene calls are TRBV20-1 and TRBJ1-3, with a possible D match to TRBD1 (6 bases). CDR1 and CDR2 from the germline V gene are DFQATT and SNEGSKA (reference sequence). The CDR3 is made up of 15 amino acids. Trimming stripped 5 bases from V and 0 bases from J, with 14 bases between.

This clonotype was recorded many times. CDR3 sequence reads: CASSLSRSLWETQYF. Here the CDR3 DNA reads TGTGCCAGCAGTTTAAGCCGTTCCCTATGGGAGACCCAGTACTTC. The chain employs TRBV27 and TRBJ2-5; D is unclear. Germline V lookup: CDR1 MNHEY, CDR2 SMNVEV (reference sequence). The CDR3 is 15 amino acids. V lost 2 bases, J lost 5 bases, and 15 bases lay in between.

In its sample, this clonotype was seen a few times. The chain uses TRBV28 and TRBJ2-3; D uncertain. The CDR3 spans 13 residues. CDR1 MDHEN and CDR2 SYDVKM come from the germline V gene. Between the trimmed V and J ends, which lost 7 bases and 2 bases, there was a span of 10 bases. This chain's CDR3 is CASNSDLTDTQYF. The CDR3 DNA is TGTGCCAGCAACAGCGACCTCACAGATACGCAGTATTTT.

This clonotype was seen many times. The V call is TRBV6-1, the J call TRBJ1-5, with TRBD1 identical over 7 bases. CDR1 and CDR2 from the germline V gene are MNHNS and SASEGT. The CDR3 is made up of 15 amino acids. Trimming at V came to 5 bases and at J to 0 bases, leaving 4 bases not matched to a gene. CDR3 region: CASSKTGNSNQPQHF. The DNA for the CDR3 is TGTGCCAGCAGTAAGACAGGGAATAGCAATCAGCCCCAGCATTTT.